This T cell receptor beta chain was documented in a study of T cell responses to AZD1222 COVID-19 vaccine. Study-wide results and limits: Every sample of the repertoires postdated the peak T cell response. Regions left unmutated in variants are reportedly the target of nearly half of spike-specific TCRs. Two AZD1222 administrations were followed by greater Spike-specific TCR breadth and depth.

Germline lookup yields CDR1 LNHDA and CDR2 SQIVND (reference sequence). The CDR3 is 14 amino acids. V shed 6 bases and J shed 6 bases, with 17 bases lying between them. Profiling relied on immunoSEQ multiplex PCR, and the TCRdb table lists in-frame clones only, not all of them. The sample contains 90,000 to 95,000 clones, about 90% of which appear only once. About this clone: Its matching antigen is unknown.

The receptor was isolated from an adult in good health. Here the sequenced sample was peripheral blood, taken on day 0 of AZD1222 vaccination. V is TRBV19 and J is TRBJ1-1; perhaps TRBD1 as D (6 bases). CDR3 sequence: CASRTDQGSAEAFF. The CDR3 DNA follows: TGTGCCAGTAGAACGGACCAGGGGAGTGCTGAAGCTTTCTTT.